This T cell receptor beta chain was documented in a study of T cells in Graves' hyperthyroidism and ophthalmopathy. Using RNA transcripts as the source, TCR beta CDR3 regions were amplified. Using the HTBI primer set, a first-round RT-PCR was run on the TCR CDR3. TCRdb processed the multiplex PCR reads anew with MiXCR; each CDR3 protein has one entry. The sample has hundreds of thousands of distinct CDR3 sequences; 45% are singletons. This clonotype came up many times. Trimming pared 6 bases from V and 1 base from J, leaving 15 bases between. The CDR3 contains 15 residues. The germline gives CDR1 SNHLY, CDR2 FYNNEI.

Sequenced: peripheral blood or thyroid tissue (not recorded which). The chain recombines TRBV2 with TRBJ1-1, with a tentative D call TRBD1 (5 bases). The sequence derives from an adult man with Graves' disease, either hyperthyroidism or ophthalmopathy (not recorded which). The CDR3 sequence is CASRELGRRNTEAFF. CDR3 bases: TGTGCCAGCAGGGAGCTGGGACGGCGGAACACTGAAGCTTTCTTT.